The 16 T cell receptor beta chains below were found in one sample sequenced in a study of T cell responses to AZD1222 COVID-19 vaccine. Some clones are missing from TCRdb's copy, which holds only in-frame ones; the method was immunoSEQ multiplex PCR. The sample includes 150,000 or so clones, 85% to 95% of them seen just once. The material was peripheral blood, obtained on day 0 of AZD1222 vaccination. The receptor source for this set is an adult in good health.

The chain employs TRBV13 and TRBJ1-2, with 9 nucleotides matching TRBD1. The CDR3 has 15 residues. Germline V lookup: CDR1 PRHDT, CDR2 FYEKMQ (reference sequence). V dropped 3 bases and J dropped 0; count of bases not matched to a gene: 2. The CDR3 reads CASSFGTGTNYGYTF. Here the CDR3 DNA reads TGTGCCAGCAGCTTCGGGACAGGGACTAACTATGGCTACACCTTC.

The CDR3 bases are TGTGCCAGCAGCTTAACAGACGGGAGGTATAACAATGAGCAGTTCTTC. Protein sequence: CASSLTDGRYNNEQFF. The chain uses TRBV7-3 and TRBJ2-1; the match to TRBD2 covers 7 bases. This CDR3 spans 16 amino acids. The V and J ends lost 0 bases and 5 bases, in that order; junction bases with no gene match: 7. Germline V gene data show CDR1 as SGHTA and CDR2 as FQGTGA. Based on the CDR3 plus reference TRBV7-3 and TRBJ2-1, the full variable domain is GAGVSQTPSNKVTEKGKYVELRCDPISGHTALYWYRQSLGQGPEFLIYFQGTGAADDSGLPNDRFFAVRPEGSVSTLKIQRTERGDSAVYLCASSLTDGRYNNEQFFGPGTRLTVL.

The J gene is TRBJ2-4, the V gene TRBV27; no firm D call. The germline V gene has CDR1 MNHEY and CDR2 SMNVEV (reference sequence). V lost 2 bases and J lost 2, with 13 bases in between. The CDR3 totals 16 residues. CDR3 sequence (DNA): TGTGCCAGCAGTTTAGTACCCCGTTTGACCAAAAACATTCAGTACTTC. Its translation is CASSLVPRLTKNIQYF.

This sequence joins TRBV3-1 (or the pseudogene TRBV3-2) and TRBJ1-1; D not certain. The V end was cut by 1 base, the J end by 0 bases, with 9 bases between. In germline, CDR1 is LGHDT, CDR2 YNNKEL (reference sequence). The CDR3 sequence is 15 residues long. Here the CDR3 DNA reads TGTGCCAGCAGCCAAGGAGGGCAATTGAACACTGAAGCTTTCTTT. This gives the protein CASSQGGQLNTEAFF.

The genes are TRBV7-2 and TRBJ2-5; D ambiguous. V was pared by 6 bases and J by 2 bases, with 7 bases between. The CDR3 sequence is 12 residues long. Germline assignment: CDR1 SGHTA and CDR2 FQGNSA. DNA of the CDR3: TGTGCCAGCAGGTCCTTACAAGAGACCCAGTACTTC. It specifies CASRSLQETQYF.

This chain connects TRBV5-6 to TRBJ1-2; TRBD1 matches at 7 bases. Trimming took 1 base from V and 4 from J; bases not matched to a gene: 7. Germline assignment: CDR1 SGHDT and CDR2 YYEEEE. CDR3 size: 15 residues. The CDR3 loop is CASSLSPGGSYGYTF. Here the CDR3 DNA reads TGTGCCAGCAGCTTGTCCCCAGGGGGAAGCTATGGCTACACCTTC.

This rearrangement joins TRBV7-9 to TRBJ1-2; the match to TRBD1 covers 7 bases. The V gene's germline CDR1 is SEHNR and CDR2 FQNEAQ (reference sequence). CDR3 length equals 14 residues. J lost 5 bases, V lost 6 bases, and 9 bases had no gene match. CDR3 coding DNA: TGTGCCAGCAGACGCGACAGGGATGAGTATGGCTACACCTTC. Translated: CASRRDRDEYGYTF.

The rearrangement joins TRBV10-2 to TRBJ2-1; 11 bases map to TRBD1. In germline, CDR1 is WSHSY, CDR2 SAAADI. V shed 7 bases and J 1 base; nucleotides not matched to a gene: 9. CDR3 length: 17 amino acids. As DNA, the CDR3 is TGCGCCAGCACCGGAATTGGACAGGGGGCATCCTACAATGAGCAGTTCTTC. Its translation: CASTGIGQGASYNEQFF.

This chain connects TRBV7-2 to TRBJ1-3; TRBD1 aligns across 8 bases. The V gene end was trimmed by 5 bases and the J gene end by 0 bases; junction bases not matched to a gene: 3. CDR1 and CDR2 from the germline V gene are SGHTA and FQGNSA. The CDR3 is 15 amino acids. Written as DNA, the CDR3 is TGTGCCAGCAGCCCCAGGGGGCCCTCTGGAAACACCATATATTTT. Its protein is CASSPRGPSGNTIYF.

The CDR3 DNA reads TGTGCCACCAGCAGTGACTACTACAATGAGCAGTTCTTC. Its translation is CATSSDYYNEQFF. The chain uses TRBV15 and TRBJ2-1; tentatively, D is TRBD2 (5 bases). CDR3 size: 13 residues. Trimming took 3 bases from V and 3 from J, leaving 6 bases between them. Germline CDR1 reads LNHNV; CDR2 reads YYDKDF (reference sequence).

V is TRBV2 and J is TRBJ2-7; the D gene could be TRBD1 or TRBD2 (5 bases each). Germline-derived CDR1 and CDR2 are SNHLY and FYNNEI. CDR3 length equals 15 residues. Trimming took off 6 bases at V and 0 bases at J, with 15 bases between the two ends. CDR3 nucleotide sequence: TGTGCCAGCAGACCGATGGGACCAAGCTCCTACGAGCAGTACTTC. It is translated as CASRPMGPSSYEQYF.

This rearrangement joins TRBV7-3 to TRBJ2-1; maybe TRBD2 (5 bases). Germline CDR1 reads SGHTA; CDR2 reads FQGTGA. With 4 bases removed from V and 2 bases from J, the gap between germline ends came to 12 bases. The CDR3 loop spans 15 amino acids. The CDR3 DNA sequence: TGTGCCAGCAGCTCGGAGGCCACCACCTACAATGAGCAGTTCTTC. It yields the protein CASSSEATTYNEQFF.

The chain is built from TRBV19 and TRBJ1-1, with 8 bases that match TRBD1. Trimming at V came to 5 bases and at J to 1 base, leaving 9 bases not matched to a gene. The CDR3 consists of 16 residues. CDR1 and CDR2 (germline): LNHDA, SQIVND (reference sequence). CDR3 amino acids: CASSWDRSSPNTEAFF. CDR3 coding DNA: TGTGCCAGTAGTTGGGACAGGTCCTCTCCGAACACTGAAGCTTTCTTT.

The rearrangement links TRBV12-5 to TRBJ2-1; 15 bases map to TRBD2. Germline V CDR1 and CDR2: LGHNT, FRNRAP. CDR3 size: 15 residues. V lost 4 bases and J lost 9; bases outside the gene matches: 4. The CDR3: CASGSGLAGGSEQFF. Here the CDR3 DNA reads TGTGCTAGTGGTTCCGGACTAGCGGGAGGGAGTGAGCAGTTCTTC.

The chain employs TRBV7-2 and TRBJ2-2; D is unresolved. The ends were cut back, 5 bases at V and 9 bases at J, with 10 bases in the middle. The CDR3 sequence is 12 residues long. Germline loops: CDR1 SGHTA, CDR2 FQGNSA. The CDR3 DNA follows: TGTGCCAGCAGCGAGTACGGCCGGGAGCTGTTTTTT. It translates to CASSEYGRELFF.

This chain uses TRBV18 with TRBJ1-2; 9 bases are a match to TRBD1. Per germline, CDR1 KGHSH and CDR2 LQKENI. V shed 6 bases and J 7 bases; nucleotides not matched to a gene: 9. The CDR3 sequence is 14 residues long. This CDR3 reads CASSPGQGRTGYTF. Here the CDR3 DNA reads TGTGCCAGCTCCCCGGGACAGGGTCGAACTGGCTACACCTTC.